One sample yielded the 16 T cell receptor beta chains listed below, sequenced in a study of cytomegalovirus exposure and HLA in healthy donors. This PCR relied on a set of 60 Vbeta primers and 13 Jbeta primers. Method: immunoSEQ multiplex PCR; TCRdb's copy keeps in-frame clones and lacks some. Of about 120,000 clones in the sample, 75% were seen once. The sequenced sample was PBMCs. The receptors derive from a woman in her fifties or sixties in good health and CMV-seronegative.

The chain combines TRBV4-1 with TRBJ2-3; D might be TRBD2 (6 bases). The germline V gene encodes CDR1 MGHRA and CDR2 YSYEKL. V dropped 0 bases and J dropped 10 bases, with 8 bases sitting between them. The CDR3 covers 12 residues. This CDR3 is CASSQDLAPQYF. The CDR3 bases are TGCGCCAGCAGCCAAGATCTAGCGCCGCAGTATTTT.

A single count supports this clone. The DNA of the CDR3 is TGTGCCAGTAGTATGGAAACAGAGAGCTCCTACGAGCAGTACTTC. Protein product: CASSMETESSYEQYF. V gene TRBV19 combines with J gene TRBJ2-5; D unclear. The better agreement between TRBJ2-7 and the DNA end casts doubt on the J call. The CDR3 is made up of 15 amino acids. The germline CDR1 and CDR2 sequences are LNHDA and SQIVND (reference sequence).

Only a few counts were recorded for this clone. The chain carries TRBV9 and TRBJ1-2; tentative D call: TRBD1 (6 bases). Germline CDR1 and CDR2: SGDLS and YYNGEE. The CDR3 contains 15 residues. V was shortened by 0 bases and J by 3 bases, with 12 bases between the two germline ends. CDR3 sequence (DNA): TGTGCCAGCAGCGTAGGTGGTGGGGGCGACTATGGCTACACCTTC. It translates to CASSVGGGGDYGYTF.

This clone has only a few counts. The rearrangement links TRBV6-6 to TRBJ1-2; 7 bases match TRBD1. Per the germline V gene, CDR1 is MNHNY and CDR2 is SVGAGI (reference sequence). The V segment lost 1 base and the J segment 7 bases; nucleotides outside the gene matches: 12. CDR3 size: 16 residues. The CDR3 is CASSYWTGAEEGGYTF. Written as DNA, the CDR3 is TGTGCCAGCAGTTACTGGACAGGTGCCGAGGAAGGTGGCTACACCTTC.

The rearrangement uses TRBV18 and TRBJ2-2, with D hard to call. The CDR3 runs to 13 residues. Germline V CDR1 and CDR2: KGHSH, LQKENI. V lost 2 bases and J lost 8, with 9 bases in between. CDR3 residues: CASSPTGDGELFF. CDR3 nucleotides: TGTGCCAGCTCACCAACCGGTGATGGGGAGCTGTTTTTT.

The V gene is TRBV7-9, the J gene TRBJ1-2; D might be TRBD1 (6 bases). The germline V and J ends were trimmed by 5 bases and 2 bases, with 12 bases remaining between them. CDR3 length: 14 residues. The germline CDR1 and CDR2 sequences are SEHNR and FQNEAQ (reference sequence). The CDR3 loop reads CASSAQGKNYGYTF. The CDR3 DNA follows: TGTGCCAGCAGCGCACAGGGCAAGAACTATGGCTACACCTTC. Full variable domain (rest looked up from reference TRBV7-9 and TRBJ1-2): DTGVSQNPRHKITKRGQNVTFRCDPISEHNRLYWYRQTLGQGPEFLTYFQNEAQLEKSRLLSDRFSAERPKGSFSTLEIQRTEQGDSAMYLCASSAQGKNYGYTFGSGTRLTVV.

The chain carries TRBV11-2 and TRBJ2-5; D is possibly TRBD2 (6 bases). V lost 1 base and J 4 bases, leaving 7 bases between the germline ends. The CDR3 loop spans 13 amino acids. From germline, CDR1 is SGHAT and CDR2 FQNNGV. The CDR3 sequence is CASSLAGAETQYF. In DNA, the CDR3 is TGTGCCAGCAGCTTAGCGGGAGCAGAGACCCAGTACTTC.

This chain uses TRBV11-3 with TRBJ2-7; 7 nucleotides align to TRBD1. The CDR3 consists of 14 residues. CDR1 is SGHNT, CDR2 YENEEA, per germline. Trimming at V came to 8 bases and at J to 1 base, leaving 8 bases not matched to a gene. The CDR3, as DNA: TGTGCCAGCGGTCCTGGGACAGAGTCCTACGAGCAGTACTTC. It translates to CASGPGTESYEQYF.

The chain employs TRBV7-3 and TRBJ1-1, with D unclear. The CDR3 length is 13 residues. The V end lost 6 bases, the J end lost 1 base, and 9 bases lay between the germline ends. From germline, CDR1 is SGHTA and CDR2 FQGTGA. CDR3 sequence: CASSRVGNTEAFF. The CDR3 DNA is TGTGCCAGCAGTCGGGTAGGGAACACTGAAGCTTTCTTT.

This clone was counted a few times. V usage is TRBV7-3 and J usage is TRBJ2-3; D is ambiguous. CDR1 SGHTA and CDR2 FQGTGA come from the germline V gene. Trimming shortened V by 4 bases and J by 4 bases, and 9 bases separated the two germline ends. CDR3 length equals 13 residues. CDR3 in amino acids: CASSSYSPDTQYF. The CDR3 DNA is TGTGCCAGCAGCTCCTATTCTCCAGATACGCAGTATTTT.

The chain uses TRBV27 and TRBJ1-1; tentatively, D is TRBD1 (6 bases). The CDR3 totals 16 residues. CDR1 and CDR2 from the germline V gene are MNHEY and SMNVEV (reference sequence). The V and J ends lost 8 bases and 2 bases respectively, with 21 bases between them. CDR3 amino acids: CASYFSYGRGNTEAFF. The CDR3 region has the DNA TGTGCCAGCTACTTCTCATACGGCAGGGGTAACACTGAAGCTTTCTTT.

The chain is built from TRBV9 and TRBJ2-7; unclear D gene. The CDR3 is 14 residues long. Trimming pared 0 bases from V and 0 bases from J, leaving 7 bases between. The germline V gene encodes CDR1 SGDLS and CDR2 YYNGEE. Here the CDR3 reads CASSVAPVSYEQYF. The CDR3 DNA sequence: TGTGCCAGCAGCGTAGCCCCCGTCTCCTACGAGCAGTACTTC.

V gene TRBV9 combines with J gene TRBJ1-6; 11 bases are shared with TRBD1. Germline CDR1 is SGDLS and CDR2 is YYNGEE. Trimming cost V 3 bases and J 1 base; bases outside gene matches: 3. This CDR3 is 17 amino acids long. This CDR3 reads CASSAGTGGSYNSPLHF. CDR3 coding DNA: TGTGCCAGCAGCGCTGGGACAGGGGGGTCCTATAATTCACCCCTCCACTTT.

The chain couples TRBV30 to TRBJ1-2, with a weak D call TRBD1 (6 bases). Germline V gene sequence: CDR1 GTSNPN, CDR2 SVGIG (reference sequence). The CDR3 extends over 14 amino acids. Trimming left V 0 bases short and J 2 bases short, with 10 bases between. The CDR3 region is CAWSVYRDNYGYTF. The DNA for the CDR3 is TGTGCCTGGAGTGTTTACAGGGACAACTATGGCTACACCTTC.

The chain uses TRBV11-2 and TRBJ2-5; the D gene is possibly TRBD1 (6 bases). The germline gives CDR1 SGHAT, CDR2 FQNNGV. The length of the CDR3 is 14 residues. Trimming left V 4 bases short and J 7 bases short, with 16 bases between. CDR3 nucleotides: TGTGCCAGCAGCTCCCGGGACAACGGCGGGACCCAGTACTTC. Its protein is CASSSRDNGGTQYF. The full variable domain, its missing parts supplied by reference TRBV11-2 and TRBJ2-5, is EAGVAQSPRYKIIEKRQSVAFWCNPISGHATLYWYQQILGQGPKLLIQFQNNGVVDDSQLPKDRFSAERLKGVDSTLKIQPAKLEDSAVYLCASSSRDNGGTQYFGPGTRLLVL.

The chain uses TRBV9 and TRBJ2-1; 11 bases align to TRBD1. CDR1 is SGDLS and CDR2 is YYNGEE in the germline V gene. This CDR3 region has 14 residues. The V segment lost 3 bases and the J segment 7 bases; nucleotides outside the gene matches: 3. The CDR3 DNA reads TGTGCCAGCAGCGAGGGACAGGGGGTTAATGAGCAGTTCTTC. Protein product: CASSEGQGVNEQFF.